Listed below are T cell receptor beta chains from one sample, sequenced in a study of cytomegalovirus exposure and HLA in healthy donors. Only in-frame clones appear in the TCRdb table, and some are missing; sequencing was by immunoSEQ multiplex PCR. This sample carries 55,000 to 70,000 clones, around 89% of them seen once, and the ten largest clones take 1.5% to 2%. The sequenced sample was PBMCs. These receptors all stem from a woman under 30 in good health and CMV-seronegative. Each CDR3 is given with its conserved first and last residue. D genes are given only for firm matches. Size tells how often a clone was seen (once, few, many) or the class of an expanded clone, and some rows leave it out.

j_call: TRBJ2-7
v_call: TRBV18
clone_size: NA
d_call: TRBD1
cdr3_nt: TGTGCCAGCTCACCCCAACAGGGGATCGAGCAGTACTTC
cdr3_aa: CASSPQQGIEQYF

j_call: TRBJ2-7
v_call: TRBV4-1
clone_size: few
d_call: NA
cdr3_nt: TGCGCCAGCAGCCAACCCGGGCGGGGGCAGGGAGAGCAGTACTTC
cdr3_aa: CASSQPGRGQGEQYF

j_call: TRBJ1-5
v_call: TRBV30
clone_size: few
d_call: NA
cdr3_nt: TGTGCCTGGAGTGCCGACATACTCAATCAGCCCCAGCATTTT
cdr3_aa: CAWSADILNQPQHF

j_call: TRBJ1-1
v_call: TRBV29-1
clone_size: NA
d_call: NA
cdr3_nt: TGCAGCGTTGTTACAGGGTTTATGAACACTGAAGCTTTCTTT
cdr3_aa: CSVVTGFMNTEAFF

j_call: TRBJ1-1
v_call: TRBV2
clone_size: few
d_call: NA
cdr3_nt: TGTGCCAGCAGCCAGGGGTCTGGACGAATGAACACTGAAGCTTTCTTT
cdr3_aa: CASSQGSGRMNTEAFF

j_call: TRBJ2-5
v_call: TRBV7-2
clone_size: NA
d_call: TRBD1
cdr3_nt: TGTGCCAGCAGCTCCGGGACAGGGGGCGTTAGCGAGACCCAGTACTTC
cdr3_aa: CASSSGTGGVSETQYF

j_call: TRBJ2-5
v_call: TRBV5-8
clone_size: NA
d_call: NA
cdr3_nt: TGTGCCAGCAGCTTTTTGCACCCGGGGACCCAGTACTTC
cdr3_aa: CASSFLHPGTQYF

j_call: TRBJ2-7
v_call: TRBV5-1
clone_size: NA
d_call: NA
cdr3_nt: TGCGCCAGCAGCTTGGTAACAGGGTTGTTCCACGAGCAGTACTTC
cdr3_aa: CASSLVTGLFHEQYF

j_call: TRBJ2-3
v_call: TRBV7-8
clone_size: NA
d_call: TRBD1
cdr3_nt: TGTGCCAGCAGCTTTGGACAGGGGGCAAATACGCAGTATTTT
cdr3_aa: CASSFGQGANTQYF

j_call: TRBJ2-7
v_call: TRBV5-4
clone_size: once
d_call: NA
cdr3_nt: TGTGCCAGCAGCTCGTCTGCAGGGAATCTCTACGAGCAGTACTTC
cdr3_aa: CASSSSAGNLYEQYF

j_call: TRBJ1-5
v_call: TRBV30
clone_size: NA
d_call: NA
cdr3_nt: TGTGCCTGGAGTTCAGGGGTTAGTCAGCCCCAGCATTTT
cdr3_aa: CAWSSGVSQPQHF

j_call: TRBJ2-1
v_call: TRBV28
clone_size: NA
d_call: TRBD2
cdr3_nt: TGTGCCAGCAGCCCGGTCGGCCTAGCGGGGGATGAGCAGTTCTTC
cdr3_aa: CASSPVGLAGDEQFF

j_call: TRBJ2-7
v_call: TRBV7-9
clone_size: NA
d_call: TRBD1
cdr3_nt: TGTGCCAGCAGCCTCGGGACAGGGAACTACGAGCAGTACTTC
cdr3_aa: CASSLGTGNYEQYF

j_call: TRBJ2-7
v_call: TRBV5-6
clone_size: NA
d_call: TRBD1
cdr3_nt: TGTGCCAGCAGCTTGGGCAGGGGGCACCAGTACTACGAGCAGTACTTC
cdr3_aa: CASSLGRGHQYYEQYF

j_call: TRBJ2-5
v_call: TRBV28
clone_size: once
d_call: TRBD1
cdr3_nt: TGTGCCAGCAGTTTATGGCAGGGGGCTGCAGAGACCCAGTACTTC
cdr3_aa: CASSLWQGAAETQYF

j_call: TRBJ1-2
v_call: TRBV15
clone_size: NA
d_call: NA
cdr3_nt: TGTGCCACCAGCAGCACCCCAGGGAGGAGCTATGGCTACACCTTC
cdr3_aa: CATSSTPGRSYGYTF

j_call: TRBJ2-3
v_call: TRBV7-3
clone_size: NA
d_call: NA
cdr3_nt: TGTGCCAGCAGCACGACGGGGGATACGCAGTATTTT
cdr3_aa: CASSTTGDTQYF

j_call: TRBJ1-2
v_call: TRBV7-2
clone_size: NA
d_call: NA
cdr3_nt: TGTGCCAGCAGCTCGTGGTCGCGGGGTCGGGACTATGGCTACACCTTC
cdr3_aa: CASSSWSRGRDYGYTF

j_call: TRBJ1-2
v_call: TRBV9
clone_size: NA
d_call: NA
cdr3_nt: TGTGCCAGCAGCGTAGGGTTCGCGGGGCAGGTCTATGGCTACACCTTC
cdr3_aa: CASSVGFAGQVYGYTF

j_call: TRBJ2-3
v_call: TRBV11-1
clone_size: NA
d_call: TRBD2
cdr3_nt: TGTGCCAGCAGCTCCAGACTAGCGGGGGGGATGACAGATACGCAGTATTTT
cdr3_aa: CASSSRLAGGMTDTQYF

j_call: TRBJ1-2
v_call: TRBV25-1
clone_size: once
d_call: TRBD1
cdr3_nt: TGTGCCAGCAGTCACGGGACAGGGGTCTCGGTGTACACCTTC
cdr3_aa: CASSHGTGVSVYTF

j_call: TRBJ2-3
v_call: TRBV7-9
clone_size: once
d_call: NA
cdr3_nt: TGTGCCAGCAGCTTAGTCGGGTTCCAGAGCACAGATACGCAGTATTTT
cdr3_aa: CASSLVGFQSTDTQYF

j_call: TRBJ1-1
v_call: TRBV4-3
clone_size: NA
d_call: NA
cdr3_nt: TGCGCCAGCAGCCAGATTCTCGCGGACAAGGGTTGGTCGGGTAAGAACACTGAAGCTTTCTTT
cdr3_aa: CASSQILADKGWSGKNTEAFF

j_call: TRBJ2-7
v_call: TRBV2
clone_size: NA
d_call: TRBD2
cdr3_nt: TGTGCCAGCAGTGAGAGGGAGGGGTCCTACGAGCAGTACTTC
cdr3_aa: CASSEREGSYEQYF

j_call: TRBJ2-7
v_call: TRBV5-1
clone_size: NA
d_call: TRBD2
cdr3_nt: TGCGCCAGCAGCTTGGCGGGCGGGGGGGCCGGGGAGCAGTACTTC
cdr3_aa: CASSLAGGGAGEQYF

j_call: TRBJ2-1
v_call: TRBV15
clone_size: NA
d_call: TRBD2
cdr3_nt: TGTGCCACCAGTTTACTAGCGGGAGACTACAATGAGCAGTTCTTC
cdr3_aa: CATSLLAGDYNEQFF

j_call: TRBJ2-2
v_call: TRBV5-1
clone_size: NA
d_call: TRBD2
cdr3_nt: TGCGCCAGCAGGCGACCGGGACTAGCGGGAGGCTCCACCGGGGAGCTGTTTTTT
cdr3_aa: CASRRPGLAGGSTGELFF

j_call: TRBJ2-7
v_call: TRBV7-9
clone_size: NA
d_call: TRBD2
cdr3_nt: TGTGCCAGCAGCGCCGGGACTAGCGGGAGCCCCGAGCAGTACTTC
cdr3_aa: CASSAGTSGSPEQYF

j_call: TRBJ2-3
v_call: TRBV2
clone_size: NA
d_call: NA
cdr3_nt: TGTGCCAGCAGTGTCACTAGTTACAAAGTTTATAGCACAGATACGCAGTATTTT
cdr3_aa: CASSVTSYKVYSTDTQYF

j_call: TRBJ2-7
v_call: TRBV4-1
clone_size: NA
d_call: NA
cdr3_nt: TGCGCCAGCAGCCAAACTTATCTTACGACTCACGGGATGTCCTACGAGCAGTACTTC
cdr3_aa: CASSQTYLTTHGMSYEQYF

j_call: TRBJ2-7
v_call: TRBV28
clone_size: NA
d_call: NA
cdr3_nt: TGTGCCAGCGGTGGGCAGTACGAGCAGTACTTC
cdr3_aa: CASGGQYEQYF